This T cell receptor (beta chain) came from a study of blood T cell repertoires in COVID-19. About the study: Both acute and convalescent COVID-19 samples were obtained from the United States, Italy and Spain. PBMCs, B-cell-depleted T cells, or T cells provided the cDNA or gDNA that made up the material.

Per the original data handling: How many nucleated cells were present was estimated from reference gene primer amplification. Clones were sequenced by immunoSEQ multiplex PCR, and TCRdb holds only the in-frame ones, with some missing. V and J calls and clone size come straight from that table; D and trimming were deduced from the DNA. Seen here are roughly 140,000 clones, around 78% observed once, and the top ten hold just under 2%. V shed 3 bases and J shed 4 bases, with 16 bases lying between them. Germline CDR1 and CDR2: SGHRS and YFSETQ. CDR3 length: 16 residues. The source of this sequence is a woman aged 60-70 years with acute or convalescent COVID-19. Sequencing was carried out using peripheral blood. V and J are TRBV5-1 and TRBJ1-4, with D tentatively TRBD1 (5 bases). DNA of the CDR3: TGCGCCAGCAGCTCTCTGGGGGGTGCAAGTAATGAAAAACTGTTTTTT. Translating gives CASSSLGGASNEKLFF.